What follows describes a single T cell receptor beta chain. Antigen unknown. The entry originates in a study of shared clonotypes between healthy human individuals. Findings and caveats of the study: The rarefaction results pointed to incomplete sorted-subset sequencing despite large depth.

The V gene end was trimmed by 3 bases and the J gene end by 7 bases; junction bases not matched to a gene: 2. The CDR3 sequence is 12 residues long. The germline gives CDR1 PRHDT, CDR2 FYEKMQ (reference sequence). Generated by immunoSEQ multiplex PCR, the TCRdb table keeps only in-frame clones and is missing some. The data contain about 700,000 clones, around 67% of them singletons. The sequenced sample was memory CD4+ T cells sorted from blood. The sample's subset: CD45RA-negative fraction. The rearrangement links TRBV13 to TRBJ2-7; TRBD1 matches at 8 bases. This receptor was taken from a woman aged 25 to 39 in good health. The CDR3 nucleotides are TGTGCCAGCAGCTTCAGGGGGCGGGAGCAGTACTTC. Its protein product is CASSFRGREQYF.